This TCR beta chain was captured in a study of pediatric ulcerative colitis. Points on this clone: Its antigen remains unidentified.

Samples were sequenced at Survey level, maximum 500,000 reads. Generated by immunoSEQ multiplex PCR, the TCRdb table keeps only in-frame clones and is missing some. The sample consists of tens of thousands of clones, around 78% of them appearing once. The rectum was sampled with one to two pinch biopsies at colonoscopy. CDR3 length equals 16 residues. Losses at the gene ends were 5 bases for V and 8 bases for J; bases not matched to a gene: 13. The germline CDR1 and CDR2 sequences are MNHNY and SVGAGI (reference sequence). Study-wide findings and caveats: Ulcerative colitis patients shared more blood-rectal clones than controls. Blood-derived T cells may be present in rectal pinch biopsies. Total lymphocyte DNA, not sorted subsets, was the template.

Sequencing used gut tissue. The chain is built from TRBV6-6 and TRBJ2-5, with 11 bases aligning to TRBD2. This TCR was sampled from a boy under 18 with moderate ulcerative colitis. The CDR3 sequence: CASSRQVAGGQGTQYF. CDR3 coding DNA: TGTGCCAGCAGTAGACAAGTAGCGGGAGGGCAAGGAACCCAGTACTTC.